This T cell receptor (beta chain) emerged from a study of cytomegalovirus exposure and HLA in healthy donors. As for the study in general: The roughly 110 validation repertoires were produced on the same platform as the roughly 720 repertoires of the first cohort. This was reported in a later analysis. Findings and limits, study-wide: Specific recognition of CMV antigens was confirmed in vitro for three chains (all CMV-associated). Cytomegalovirus-associated status was assigned to about 170 TCR beta chains. Reports showed the classifier diagnosing cytomegalovirus status with high specificity and sensitivity.

Clones were sequenced by immunoSEQ multiplex PCR, and TCRdb holds only the in-frame ones, with some missing. The sample records 150,000 to 200,000 clones, 95% to 97% being singletons. The length of the CDR3 is 22 residues. Germline V lookup: CDR1 SNHLY, CDR2 FYNNEI. V shed 3 bases and J 0 bases; nucleotides not matched to a gene: 18. As to this clone: The target antigen is unknown.

The TCR was taken from a woman between 18 and 29 years old in good health and CMV-seronegative. This rearrangement joins TRBV2 to TRBJ2-3; 13 nucleotides agree with TRBD2. The sequencing input was PBMCs. CDR3 in amino acids: CASSESRAPWTSGGQSTDTQYF. CDR3 nucleotide sequence: TGTGCCAGCAGTGAGTCCAGGGCGCCCTGGACTAGCGGGGGCCAAAGCACAGATACGCAGTATTTT.